This record looks at one T cell receptor (beta chain) sequence and its context. The data derive from a study of blood T cell repertoires in COVID-19. Across the study: Collection of acute and convalescent COVID-19 samples took place in the United States, Italy and Spain. Sources were T cells, B-cell-depleted T cells, or PBMCs; the material itself was cDNA or gDNA.

The germline CDR1 and CDR2 sequences are MGHRA and YSYEKL. This CDR3 region has 15 residues. Germline trimming cut 4 bases from V and 6 bases from J; bases unmatched to any gene: 11. In the source study's methods: Amplification of reference gene primers provided the estimated nucleated cell counts. The assay was immunoSEQ multiplex PCR, and TCRdb's table has in-frame clones only and misses some. D and trimming come from the DNA, and the V and J calls and clone size come from that table. The sample lists about 250,000 clones, around nine tenths occurring once. This TCR derives from a woman in her fifties or sixties who had recovered from COVID-19. The rearrangement links TRBV4-1 to TRBJ1-2; 7 bases line up with TRBD1. The sequencing input was peripheral blood. The CDR3 here is CASSRLGQRIDGYTF. CDR3 nucleotide sequence: TGCGCCAGCAGCCGCCTGGGACAGAGAATCGATGGCTACACCTTC.